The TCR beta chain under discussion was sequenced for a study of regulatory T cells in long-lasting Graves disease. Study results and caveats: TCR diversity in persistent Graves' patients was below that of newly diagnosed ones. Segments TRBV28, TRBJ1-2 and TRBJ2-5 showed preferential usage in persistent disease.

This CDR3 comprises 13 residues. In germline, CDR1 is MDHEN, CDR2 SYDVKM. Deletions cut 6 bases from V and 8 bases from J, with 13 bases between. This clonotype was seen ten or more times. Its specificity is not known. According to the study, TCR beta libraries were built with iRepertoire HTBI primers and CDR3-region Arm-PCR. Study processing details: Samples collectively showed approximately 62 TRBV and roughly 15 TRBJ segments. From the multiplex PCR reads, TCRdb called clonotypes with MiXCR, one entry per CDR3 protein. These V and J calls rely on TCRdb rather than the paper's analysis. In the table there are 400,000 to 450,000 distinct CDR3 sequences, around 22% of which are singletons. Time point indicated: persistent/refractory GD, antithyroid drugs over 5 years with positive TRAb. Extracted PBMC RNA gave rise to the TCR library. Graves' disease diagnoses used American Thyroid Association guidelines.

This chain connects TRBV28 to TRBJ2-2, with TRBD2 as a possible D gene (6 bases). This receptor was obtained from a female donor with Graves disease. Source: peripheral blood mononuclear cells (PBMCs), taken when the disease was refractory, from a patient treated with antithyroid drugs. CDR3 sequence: CASSLTSLGELFF. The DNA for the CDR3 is TGTGCCAGCAGCCTCACTAGCTTGGGGGAGCTGTTTTTT.